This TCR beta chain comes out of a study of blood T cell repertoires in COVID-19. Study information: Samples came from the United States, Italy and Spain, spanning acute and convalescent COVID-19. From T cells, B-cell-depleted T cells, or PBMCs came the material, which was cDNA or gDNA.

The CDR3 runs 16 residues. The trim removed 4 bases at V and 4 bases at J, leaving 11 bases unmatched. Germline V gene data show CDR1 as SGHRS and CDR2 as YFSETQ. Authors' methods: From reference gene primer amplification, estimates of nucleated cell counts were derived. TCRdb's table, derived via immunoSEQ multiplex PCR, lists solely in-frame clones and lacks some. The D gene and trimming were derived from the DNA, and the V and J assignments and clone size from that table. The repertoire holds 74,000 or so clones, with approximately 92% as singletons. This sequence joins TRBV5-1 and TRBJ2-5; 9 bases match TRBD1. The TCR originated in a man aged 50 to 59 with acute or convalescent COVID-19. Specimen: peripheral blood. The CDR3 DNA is TGCGCCAGCAGCCCCTCCTGGACAGGGGTTTTAGAGACCCAGTACTTC. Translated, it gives CASSPSWTGVLETQYF. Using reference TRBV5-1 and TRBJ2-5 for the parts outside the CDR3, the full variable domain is KAGVTQTPRYLIKTRGQQVTLSCSPISGHRSVSWYQQTPGQGLQFLFEYFSETQRNKGNFPGRFSGRQFSNSRSEMNVSTLELGDSALYLCASSPSWTGVLETQYFGPGTRLLVL.